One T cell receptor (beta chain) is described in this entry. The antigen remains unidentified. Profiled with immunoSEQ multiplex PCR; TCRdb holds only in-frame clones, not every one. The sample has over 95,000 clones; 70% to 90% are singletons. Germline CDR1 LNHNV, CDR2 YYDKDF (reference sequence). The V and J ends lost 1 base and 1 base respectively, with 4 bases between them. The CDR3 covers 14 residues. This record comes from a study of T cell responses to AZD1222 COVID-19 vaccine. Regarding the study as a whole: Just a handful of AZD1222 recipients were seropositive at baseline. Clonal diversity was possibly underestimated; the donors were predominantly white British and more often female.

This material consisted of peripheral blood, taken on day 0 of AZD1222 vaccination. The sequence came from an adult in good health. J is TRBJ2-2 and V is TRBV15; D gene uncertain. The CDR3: CATSRGQNTGELFF. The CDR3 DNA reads TGTGCCACCAGCAGAGGGCAGAACACCGGGGAGCTGTTTTTT.